This TCR beta chain was recorded in a study of blood T cell repertoires in COVID-19. Study-level information: From the United States, Italy and Spain came samples of acute and convalescent COVID-19. PBMCs, B-cell-depleted T cells, or T cells provided the cDNA or gDNA that made up the material.

Germline loops: CDR1 KGHSH, CDR2 LQKENI. The CDR3 loop spans 17 amino acids. V lost 3 bases to trimming and J lost 1 base; unmatched junction nucleotides: 8. In the authors' workflow: Reference gene primer amplification gave estimated nucleated cell counts. Profiling relied on immunoSEQ multiplex PCR, and the TCRdb table lists in-frame clones only, not all of them. V, J and clone size were drawn from that table, and D and trimming were deduced from the DNA. This sample has about 140,000 clones; approximately 85% occur once, and the top ten carry roughly 2.9%. V gene TRBV18 combines with J gene TRBJ2-1; 8 nucleotides match TRBD2. This TCR was recovered from a man aged 45 to 65 with acute or convalescent COVID-19. Sequenced material: peripheral blood. CDR3 in amino acids: CASSPPRGAISYNEQFF. CDR3 DNA sequence: TGTGCCAGCTCACCCCCGCGGGGGGCCATATCCTACAATGAGCAGTTCTTC.